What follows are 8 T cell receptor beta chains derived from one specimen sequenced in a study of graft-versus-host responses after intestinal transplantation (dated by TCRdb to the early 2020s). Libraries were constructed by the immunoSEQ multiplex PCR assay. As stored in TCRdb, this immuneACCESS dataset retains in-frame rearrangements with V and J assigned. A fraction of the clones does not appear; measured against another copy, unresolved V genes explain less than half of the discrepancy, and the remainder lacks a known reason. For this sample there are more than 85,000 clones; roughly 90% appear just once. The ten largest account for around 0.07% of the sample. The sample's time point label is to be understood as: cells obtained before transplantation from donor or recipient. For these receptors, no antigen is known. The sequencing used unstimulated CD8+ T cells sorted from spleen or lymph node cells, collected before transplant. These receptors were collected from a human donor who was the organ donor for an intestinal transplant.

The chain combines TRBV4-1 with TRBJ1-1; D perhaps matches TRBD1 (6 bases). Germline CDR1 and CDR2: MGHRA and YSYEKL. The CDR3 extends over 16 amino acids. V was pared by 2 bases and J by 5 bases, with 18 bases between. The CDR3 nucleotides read TGCGCCAGCAGCCAATCGTCAACAGGGATCGAGACTGAAGCTTTCTTT. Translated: CASSQSSTGIETEAFF.

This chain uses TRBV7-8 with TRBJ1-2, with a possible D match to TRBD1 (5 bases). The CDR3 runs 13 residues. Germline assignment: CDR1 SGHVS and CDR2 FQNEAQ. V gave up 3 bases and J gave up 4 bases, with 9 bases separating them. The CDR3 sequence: CASSLGQSYGYTF. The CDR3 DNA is TGTGCCAGCAGCTTGGGGCAGTCCTATGGCTACACCTTC.

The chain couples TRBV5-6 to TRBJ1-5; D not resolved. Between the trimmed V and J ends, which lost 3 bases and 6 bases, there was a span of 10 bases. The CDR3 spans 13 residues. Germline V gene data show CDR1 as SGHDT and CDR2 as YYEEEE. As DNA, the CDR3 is TGTGCCAGCAGCTGGGGAGAGGGTCAGCCCCAGCATTTT. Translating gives CASSWGEGQPQHF.

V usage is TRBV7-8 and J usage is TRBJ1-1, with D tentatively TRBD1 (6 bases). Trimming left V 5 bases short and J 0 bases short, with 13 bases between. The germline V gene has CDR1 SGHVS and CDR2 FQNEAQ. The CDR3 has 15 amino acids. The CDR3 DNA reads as TGTGCCAGCAGCCCTCGGACAGAGGTGAACACTGAAGCTTTCTTT. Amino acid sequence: CASSPRTEVNTEAFF.

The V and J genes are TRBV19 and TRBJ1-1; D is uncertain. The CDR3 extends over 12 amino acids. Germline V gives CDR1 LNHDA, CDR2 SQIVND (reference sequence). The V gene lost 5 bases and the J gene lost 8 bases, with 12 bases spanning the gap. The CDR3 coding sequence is TGTGCCAGTAGTGAGGTGGCAGCAGAAGCTTTCTTT. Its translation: CASSEVAAEAFF.

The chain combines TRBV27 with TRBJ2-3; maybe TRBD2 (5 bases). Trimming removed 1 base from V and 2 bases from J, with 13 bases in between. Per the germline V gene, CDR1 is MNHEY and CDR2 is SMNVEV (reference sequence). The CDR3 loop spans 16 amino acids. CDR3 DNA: TGTGCCAGCAGTTTATTAGGACTCCTGCACACAGATACGCAGTATTTT. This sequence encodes CASSLLGLLHTDTQYF.

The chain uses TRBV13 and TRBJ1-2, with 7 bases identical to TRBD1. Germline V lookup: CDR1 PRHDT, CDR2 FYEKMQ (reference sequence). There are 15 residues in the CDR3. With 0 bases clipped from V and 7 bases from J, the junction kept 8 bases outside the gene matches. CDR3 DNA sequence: TGTGCCAGCAGCTTAGGCCTGAGACAGGGTGGTGGCTACACCTTC. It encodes CASSLGLRQGGGYTF. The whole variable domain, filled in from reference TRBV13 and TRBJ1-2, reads AAGVIQSPRHLIKEKRETATLKCYPIPRHDTVYWYQQGPGQDPQFLISFYEKMQSDKGSIPDRFSAQQFSDYHSELNMSSLELGDSALYFCASSLGLRQGGGYTFGSGTRLTVV.

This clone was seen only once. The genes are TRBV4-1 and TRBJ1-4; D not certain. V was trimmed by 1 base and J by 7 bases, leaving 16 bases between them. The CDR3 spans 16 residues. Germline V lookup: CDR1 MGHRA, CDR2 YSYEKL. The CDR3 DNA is TGCGCCAGCAGCCAAGTTATGAGGGCCCGAGGTGAAAAACTGTTTTTT. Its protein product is CASSQVMRARGEKLFF.